Following are 29 T cell receptor beta chains from one sample sequenced in a study of T cell responses to AZD1222 COVID-19 vaccine. Using immunoSEQ multiplex PCR, the repertoire was profiled, and TCRdb retains in-frame clones only, with some absent. The sample includes about 110,000 clones, 88% seen only once; the top ten take 9.5% to 15%. This specimen consisted of peripheral blood, obtained on day 0 of MenACWY control vaccination. These receptors were obtained from an adult in good health.

The rearrangement links TRBV28 to TRBJ2-3; 7 bases map to TRBD1. V was clipped by 6 bases and J by 1 base; unmatched bases: 7. Germline V lookup: CDR1 MDHEN, CDR2 SYDVKM. The CDR3 contains 15 residues. The CDR3 DNA reads as TGTGCCAGCAGACAGGGACAGAAAGGCACAGATACGCAGTATTTT. Translation: CASRQGQKGTDTQYF.

V and J are TRBV6-5 and TRBJ1-2; D is perhaps TRBD1 (5 bases). Germline lookup yields CDR1 MNHEY and CDR2 SVGAGI. CDR3 size: 13 residues. V shed 2 bases and J shed 8 bases, with 12 bases lying between them. DNA for the CDR3: TGTGCCAGCAGTTACATGGGGGGAAGGGGCTACACCTTC. Encoded protein: CASSYMGGRGYTF.

This clone was found a few times. CDR3 sequence: CASSILDTDVYGYTF. As DNA, the CDR3 is TGTGCCAGTAGTATATTAGACACAGACGTCTATGGCTACACCTTC. The rearrangement links TRBV19 to TRBJ1-2; D unclear. CDR1 is LNHDA, CDR2 SQIVND, per germline (reference sequence). Trimming shortened V by 2 bases and J by 4 bases, and 14 bases separated the two germline ends. CDR3 length equals 15 residues.

This clone was detected once. The rearrangement links TRBV28 to TRBJ1-5; 8 bases map to TRBD1. Germline lookup yields CDR1 MDHEN and CDR2 SYDVKM. The CDR3 runs to 16 residues. V lost 3 bases, J lost 2 bases, and 6 bases stayed unmatched. DNA for the CDR3: TGTGCCAGCAGTTTTTTTGGGGACAGGCGCAATCAGCCCCAGCATTTT. Translating it yields CASSFFGDRRNQPQHF.

The chain couples TRBV27 to TRBJ1-2, with D possibly matching TRBD1 (6 bases). The germline V gene has CDR1 MNHEY and CDR2 SMNVEV (reference sequence). Trimming took off 4 bases at V and 1 base at J, with 13 bases between the two ends. The CDR3 is made up of 15 amino acids. This chain's CDR3 is CASSSQDRVNYGYTF. CDR3 bases: TGTGCCAGCAGTTCCCAGGACAGAGTTAACTATGGCTACACCTTC.

The chain employs TRBV7-2 and TRBJ1-4; perhaps TRBD1 as D (5 bases). The length of the CDR3 is 14 residues. Germline V gives CDR1 SGHTA, CDR2 FQGNSA. Trimming removed 4 bases at V and 8 bases at J, with 14 bases between. CDR3: CASSSGQGIEKLFF. The CDR3 DNA sequence: TGTGCCAGCAGCTCCGGTCAGGGCATCGAAAAACTGTTTTTT.

The chain links TRBV5-1 to TRBJ2-5, with TRBD2 matching over 9 bases. The CDR3 loop spans 16 amino acids. The germline V gene has CDR1 SGHRS and CDR2 YFSETQ. V trimming: 2 bases; J trimming: 1 base; junction bases outside the gene matches: 6. DNA of the CDR3: TGCGCCAGCAGCTTTCAGGTAGCGGGGGTCCAAGAGACCCAGTACTTC. Encoded protein: CASSFQVAGVQETQYF.

The chain has TRBV6-5 and TRBJ2-2; maybe TRBD2 (5 bases). Trimming removed 5 bases at V and 4 bases at J, with 5 bases between. Germline values: CDR1 MNHEY, CDR2 SVGAGI. CDR3 size: 12 residues. CDR3 sequence (DNA): TGTGCCAGCAGTCGGGGCACCGGGGAGCTGTTTTTT. Amino acids: CASSRGTGELFF.

The J gene is TRBJ1-1, the V gene TRBV5-1; D not certain. The CDR3 runs to 14 residues. Germline V CDR1 and CDR2: SGHRS, YFSETQ. V lost 0 bases to trimming and J lost 5 bases, with 11 bases between them. DNA of the CDR3: TGCGCCAGCAGCTTGGTGACTCTGGGTACTGAAGCTTTCTTT. This gives the protein CASSLVTLGTEAFF.

This clone was observed once. This chain joins TRBV30 and TRBJ1-6, with D maybe TRBD1 (5 bases). Deletions cut 2 bases from V and 9 bases from J, with 11 bases between. CDR1 is GTSNPN and CDR2 is SVGIG in the germline V gene (reference sequence). This CDR3 has 13 residues. The CDR3 region is CAWSPGTGSPLHF. CDR3 coding DNA: TGTGCCTGGAGTCCAGGGACCGGTTCACCCCTCCACTTT.

J is TRBJ1-5 and V is TRBV4-1; possible D gene TRBD1, 6 bases. Trimming removed 3 bases from V and 3 bases from J, with 12 bases in between. This CDR3 comprises 15 residues. The germline CDR1 and CDR2 sequences are MGHRA and YSYEKL. The CDR3 DNA reads as TGCGCCAGCAGCCAGGGGGGACACCTCAATCAGCCCCAGCATTTT. Its translation: CASSQGGHLNQPQHF.

The chain joins TRBV28 to TRBJ2-6, with D possibly TRBD1 on 6 matching bases. CDR1 and CDR2 (germline): MDHEN, SYDVKM. The CDR3 sequence is 18 residues long. Deletions cut 5 bases from V and 0 bases from J, with 17 bases between. The CDR3 is CASSTQGFLGSGANVLTF. The CDR3 DNA reads TGTGCCAGCAGTACACAGGGCTTCCTGGGCTCTGGGGCCAACGTCCTGACTTTC. Looking up the rest from reference TRBV28 and TRBJ2-6 gives the full variable domain: DVKVTQSSRYLVKRTGEKVFLECVQDMDHENMFWYRQDPGLGLRLIYFSYDVKMKEKGDIPEGYSVSREKKERFSLILESASTNQTSMYLCASSTQGFLGSGANVLTFGAGSRLTVL.

The V and J genes are TRBV15 and TRBJ1-2, with a tentative D call TRBD1 (5 bases). V was cut by 1 base and J by 8 bases, with 11 bases left in between. The CDR3 totals 13 residues. Germline V gives CDR1 LNHNV, CDR2 YYDKDF (reference sequence). DNA for the CDR3: TGTGCCACCAGCAGAGGGGGCCGGGGCGGCTACACCTTC. Protein sequence: CATSRGGRGGYTF.

The V and J genes are TRBV6-5 and TRBJ2-7; no firm D call. This CDR3 is built from 13 residues. Germline CDR1 is MNHEY and CDR2 is SVGAGI. The V and J ends lost 4 bases and 4 bases respectively, with 11 bases between them. CDR3 loop: CASSSQDGYEQYF. CDR3 nucleotide sequence: TGTGCCAGCAGTTCCCAGGACGGGTACGAGCAGTACTTC.

The V and J genes are TRBV5-1 and TRBJ2-7; D call uncertain. The CDR3 runs to 12 residues. The ends were cut back, 2 bases at V and 3 bases at J, with 6 bases in the middle. The V gene's germline CDR1 is SGHRS and CDR2 YFSETQ. CDR3 coding DNA: TGCGCCAGCAGCTTTGGGGACTACGAGCAGTACTTC. Encoded protein: CASSFGDYEQYF.

Turning to this clone: The junction and the germline gene differ at one end; a read error may be behind it. This chain uses TRBV5-1 with TRBJ2-7; 12 bases align to TRBD2. This CDR3 has 14 residues. Germline CDR1 SGHRS, CDR2 YFSETQ. The CDR3 coding sequence is TGCGCCAGCAGCCCCCGTCCGACTAGCGGGAGCGACGATTTC. Its translation: CASSPRPTSGSDDF.

The chain recombines TRBV6-6 with TRBJ1-5; no firm D call. Trimming took off 7 bases at V and 7 bases at J, with 11 bases between the two ends. Germline CDR1 MNHNY, CDR2 SVGAGI (reference sequence). The CDR3 loop spans 12 amino acids. CDR3 amino acids: CASNNGRQPQHF. The CDR3 DNA reads as TGTGCCAGCAATAACGGCAGGCAGCCCCAGCATTTT.

V usage is TRBV19 and J usage is TRBJ2-3, with D hard to call. The CDR3 runs 16 residues. V was cut by 5 bases and J by 2 bases, with 17 bases left in between. Per germline, CDR1 LNHDA and CDR2 SQIVND (reference sequence). CDR3 loop: CASSFRPLLATDTQYF. CDR3 DNA: TGTGCCAGTAGTTTCCGCCCCCTGTTAGCCACAGATACGCAGTATTTT.

The chain combines TRBV28 with TRBJ2-4; 7 nucleotides match TRBD1. Germline V lookup: CDR1 MDHEN, CDR2 SYDVKM. Trimming at V came to 8 bases and at J to 1 base, leaving 5 bases not matched to a gene. This CDR3 contains 14 residues. The CDR3 region has the DNA TGTGCCAGCGTACAGGGGCTGGCCAAAAACATTCAGTACTTC. It encodes CASVQGLAKNIQYF.

The chain has TRBV27 and TRBJ1-5; 10 bases line up with TRBD1. CDR1 and CDR2 from the germline V gene are MNHEY and SMNVEV (reference sequence). The CDR3 runs to 14 residues. V was pared by 6 bases and J by 4 bases, with 3 bases of the junction left unmatched. CDR3 DNA: TGTGCCAGCAGCGACAGGGGGCTTAATCAGCCCCAGCATTTT. Translating gives CASSDRGLNQPQHF.

The CDR3, as DNA: TGTGCCATCAGTGAGTCGCGGGGAACTGGAAACACCATATATTTT. It codes for CAISESRGTGNTIYF. This sequence joins TRBV10-3 and TRBJ1-3; no firm D call. Germline lookup yields CDR1 ENHRY and CDR2 SYGVKD. CDR3 length: 15 residues. V was clipped by 0 bases and J by 2 bases, with 8 bases between them.

The rearrangement joins TRBV7-9 to TRBJ1-2, with a possible D match to TRBD1 (6 bases). There are 14 residues in the CDR3. Germline V gene lookup returns CDR1 SEHNR and CDR2 FQNEAQ (reference sequence). V dropped 1 base and J dropped 7 bases, with 13 bases sitting between them. CDR3 amino acids: CASSLDRGRGGYTF. DNA for the CDR3: TGTGCCAGCAGCTTAGATCGGGGGCGCGGTGGCTACACCTTC. Full variable domain (remainder filled in from reference TRBV7-9 and TRBJ1-2): DTGVSQNPRHKITKRGQNVTFRCDPISEHNRLYWYRQTLGQGPEFLTYFQNEAQLEKSRLLSDRFSAERPKGSFSTLEIQRTEQGDSAMYLCASSLDRGRGGYTFGSGTRLTVV.

This rearrangement joins TRBV28 to TRBJ1-1, with D unresolved. CDR1 is MDHEN and CDR2 is SYDVKM in the germline V gene. The ends were cut back, 6 bases at V and 8 bases at J, with 16 bases in the middle. This CDR3 region has 13 residues. The CDR3 DNA sequence: TGTGCCAGCAGCCCTCCTTCGACCGGAGAAGCTTTCTTT. Protein product: CASSPPSTGEAFF. Full variable domain (missing parts from reference TRBV28 and TRBJ1-1): DVKVTQSSRYLVKRTGEKVFLECVQDMDHENMFWYRQDPGLGLRLIYFSYDVKMKEKGDIPEGYSVSREKKERFSLILESASTNQTSMYLCASSPPSTGEAFFGQGTRLTVV.

This clone came up once. The V call is TRBV5-1, the J call TRBJ1-3; no firm D call. V lost 1 base to trimming and J lost 0 bases, with 8 bases between them. CDR1 and CDR2 from the germline V gene are SGHRS and YFSETQ. The CDR3 is made up of 15 amino acids. Written as DNA, the CDR3 is TGCGCCAGCAGCTTGATACCAAGCTCTGGAAACACCATATATTTT. Translated, it gives CASSLIPSSGNTIYF. The variable domain in full, with the rest retrieved from reference TRBV5-1 and TRBJ1-3, is KAGVTQTPRYLIKTRGQQVTLSCSPISGHRSVSWYQQTPGQGLQFLFEYFSETQRNKGNFPGRFSGRQFSNSRSEMNVSTLELGDSALYLCASSLIPSSGNTIYFGEGSWLTVV.

The rearrangement uses TRBV15 and TRBJ1-4; 7 positions agree with TRBD1. The CDR3 runs to 15 residues. The junction had 3 bases not matched to a gene; V was cut back by 1 base and J by 4 bases. Germline assignment: CDR1 LNHNV and CDR2 YYDKDF (reference sequence). CDR3 sequence: CATSRAGQLNEKLFF. The DNA for the CDR3 is TGTGCCACCAGCAGAGCGGGACAGCTTAATGAAAAACTGTTTTTT.

The V call is TRBV7-2, the J call TRBJ1-1, with D unclear. Germline CDR1 SGHTA, CDR2 FQGNSA. Trimming removed 1 base at V and 1 base at J, with 13 bases between. The CDR3 is made up of 16 amino acids. CDR3 amino acids: CASSLDVASWNTEAFF. CDR3 DNA sequence: TGTGCCAGCAGCTTAGATGTGGCGAGTTGGAACACTGAAGCTTTCTTT.

The rearrangement uses TRBV9 and TRBJ1-2, with TRBD1 identical over 7 bases. CDR3 length equals 15 residues. Per the germline V gene, CDR1 is SGDLS and CDR2 is YYNGEE. V shed 4 bases, J shed 7 bases, and the junction held 13 bases outside the gene matches. Here the CDR3 reads CASSPDEGAIGGYTF. Written as DNA, the CDR3 is TGTGCCAGCAGCCCAGACGAGGGGGCAATCGGTGGCTACACCTTC. The variable domain in full, with the rest retrieved from reference TRBV9 and TRBJ1-2, is DSGVTQTPKHLITATGQRVTLRCSPRSGDLSVYWYQQSLDQGLQFLIQYYNGEERAKGNILERFSAQQFPDLHSELNLSSLELGDSALYFCASSPDEGAIGGYTFGSGTRLTVV.

The chain uses TRBV4-3 and TRBJ1-1, with D perhaps TRBD1 (6 bases). In germline, CDR1 is LGHNA, CDR2 YSLEER. Trimming removed 0 bases from V and 1 base from J, with 6 bases in between. The CDR3 runs to 14 residues. CDR3 nucleotides: TGCGCCAGCAGCCAAGAGACAGGGAACACTGAAGCTTTCTTT. The encoded protein is CASSQETGNTEAFF.

The chain recombines TRBV5-4 with TRBJ2-7; 9 nucleotides align to TRBD2. V shed 3 bases, J shed 4 bases, and the junction held 11 bases outside the gene matches. From germline, CDR1 is SGHNT and CDR2 YYREEE (reference sequence). The CDR3 length is 16 residues. CDR3 amino acids: CASSSRGGRGIYEQYF. CDR3 sequence (DNA): TGTGCCAGCAGCTCCCGTGGCGGGAGGGGGATTTACGAGCAGTACTTC.